This T cell receptor (beta chain) was identified in a study of blood T cell repertoires in COVID-19. Under the authors' procedure: From reference gene primer amplification, estimates of nucleated cell counts were derived. Profiling relied on immunoSEQ multiplex PCR, and the TCRdb table lists in-frame clones only, not all of them. The DNA was the basis for D and trimming; V, J and clone size are from that table. The repertoire holds approximately 400,000 clones, with more than 75% as singletons. Looked up from germline, CDR1 is SGHDT and CDR2 is YYEEEE. This CDR3 contains 13 residues. Trimming took 4 bases from V and 8 from J, leaving 14 bases between them. The study drew participants aged about 18 to 89 years from some 24 US areas. Assignment of participants to cohorts was predicated upon participant-reported clinical history.

V and J are TRBV5-6 and TRBJ2-3, with a weak D call TRBD2 (6 bases). Sequencing was performed on PBMCs or T cells enriched from blood (not recorded which). This receptor was obtained from a woman between 18 and 29 years old who had recovered from COVID-19. The CDR3 region has the DNA TGTGCCAGCAGCCTGGGATCTAGCGTTACGCAGTATTTT. As protein: CASSLGSSVTQYF. Filled out from reference TRBV5-6 and TRBJ2-3, the complete variable domain reads DAGVTQSPTHLIKTRGQQVTLRCSPKSGHDTVSWYQQALGQGPQFIFQYYEEEERQRGNFPDRFSGHQFPNYSSELNVNALLLGDSALYLCASSLGSSVTQYFGPGTRLTVL.